The rows below give T cell receptor beta chains drawn from one sample of a study of Ad26.COV2.S vaccination and SARS-CoV-2 variants. Produced via immunoSEQ multiplex PCR; TCRdb's table is partial and in-frame only. In the table there are about 680,000 clones, roughly 90% of which are singletons. The material sequenced was peripheral blood, taken in a trial of Ad26.COV2.S vaccine versus placebo. These receptors all stem from a person between 18 and 65 years old who received the Ad26.COV2.S COVID-19 vaccine or a placebo. The CDR3 runs from the conserved cysteine through the conserved F or W. A D gene is named only where the DNA matches it firmly. Clone size is shown for a subset of rows, as once, few, many or a class of expanded clone.

D,J,size,V,DNA,CDR3
-,TRBJ1-1,-,TRBV18,TGTGCCAGCTCACCACCGTCAGGGACGAACACTGAAGCTTTCTTT,CASSPPSGTNTEAFF
TRBD2,TRBJ2-1,-,TRBV6-4,TGTGCCAGCAGGCAAGCGGGAGGGTCCTACAATGAGCAGTTCTTC,CASRQAGGSYNEQFF
TRBD2,TRBJ2-3,once,TRBV19,TGTGCCAGTAGTCCGAGCGGGATGAGCACAGATACGCAGTATTTT,CASSPSGMSTDTQYF
-,TRBJ1-2,-,TRBV6-6,TGTGCCAGCAGTTACCCCGACGGTTCTAACTATGGCTACACCTTC,CASSYPDGSNYGYTF
-,TRBJ2-7,-,TRBV7-2,TGTGCCAGCAGCTCCAGGGGAGGCTCCTACGAGCAGTACTTC,CASSSRGGSYEQYF
-,TRBJ2-2,once,TRBV19,TGTGCCAGTAGTCTAGGACCGAGCACCGGGGAGCTGTTTTTT,CASSLGPSTGELFF
-,TRBJ1-1,-,TRBV5-1,TGCGCCAGCAGCGGGGGATGGGGGGGAAACACTGAAGCTTTCTTT,CASSGGWGGNTEAFF
-,TRBJ1-5,-,TRBV7-2,TGTGCCAGCAGCTTAGTCGGGGGCAATCAGCCCCAGCATTTT,CASSLVGGNQPQHF
TRBD2,TRBJ2-3,few,TRBV30,TGTGCCTGGAGTGTAGGTAGCGGGGGGCGCACAGATACGCAGTATTTT,CAWSVGSGGRTDTQYF
-,TRBJ1-5,-,TRBV30,TGTGCCTGGAGTACCGGGACTGCCCTCAATCAGCCCCAGCATTTT,CAWSTGTALNQPQHF
-,TRBJ1-4,-,TRBV18,TGTGCCAGCTCTGAGAAGTTTTTACAGACTAATGAAAAACTGTTTTTT,CASSEKFLQTNEKLFF
TRBD2,TRBJ2-3,-,TRBV30,TGTGCCCGAGGTAGCGGGGGGACAGATACGCAGTATTTT,CARGSGGTDTQYF
-,TRBJ2-7,-,TRBV5-5,TGTGCCAGCGGGCTGTACAGGGCCTTCGGCTACGAGCAGTACTTC,CASGLYRAFGYEQYF
-,TRBJ1-1,-,TRBV7-3,TGTGCCAGCAGCTTGGGATCGAGTGGGGGCACTGAAGCTTTCTTT,CASSLGSSGGTEAFF
TRBD2,TRBJ2-2,-,TRBV7-2,TGTGCCAGCAGCCCACACACTAGCGGGAGGGCCGCGGGGGAGCTGTTTTTT,CASSPHTSGRAAGELFF
-,TRBJ1-1,once,TRBV7-9,TGTGCCAGCAGCTCCCCCAGGCGCGGCACTGAAGCTTTCTTT,CASSSPRRGTEAFF
-,TRBJ2-7,-,TRBV21-1,TGTGCCAGCGGCCACCCCCACAGGGCGTTGACCTACGAGCAGTACTTC,CASGHPHRALTYEQYF
TRBD2,TRBJ2-4,-,TRBV10-1,TGCGCCAGCAGTGGGGGGACTAGCGGAAACATTCAGTACTTC,CASSGGTSGNIQYF
TRBD2,TRBJ2-3,-,TRBV6-5,TGTGCCAGCAGGGGTAGCGGGGGGGCGCAGTATTTT,CASRGSGGAQYF
-,TRBJ1-5,-,TRBV7-9,TGTGCCAGTAGGGGCAGCGGGAACCAGCCCCAGCATTTT,CASRGSGNQPQHF
-,TRBJ2-1,-,TRBV23-1,TGCGCCACGCTCCCCGAAACTAGAGGATTAATCAATGAGCAGTTCTTC,CATLPETRGLINEQFF
-,TRBJ1-4,-,TRBV30,TGTGCCGTGACAGTAGCAACTAATGAAAAACTGTTTTTT,CAVTVATNEKLFF